A selection of T cell receptor beta chains follows, all from one sample in a study of blood T cell repertoires in COVID-19. Profiling relied on immunoSEQ multiplex PCR, and the TCRdb table lists in-frame clones only, not all of them. The sample has about 280,000 clones; 88% are singletons. Sequenced: peripheral blood. The receptor set was obtained from a young man with active or convalescent COVID-19. Both conserved end residues are part of each CDR3. The D gene is left open where the match is weak. Some rows mark clone size as missing; the rest say once, few, many or name a class of expanded clone.

CDR3 DNA,CDR3 protein,CDR3 length,D gene,J gene,clone size,V gene
TGCGCCAGCAGCCAAGATCTCTGGGCTCCTGGTGGTTCACCCCTCCACTTT,CASSQDLWAPGGSPLHF,17,NA,TRBJ1-6,NA,TRBV4-3
TGTGCCAGTAGTATAGATGAGGTGCAGCCCCAGCATTTT,CASSIDEVQPQHF,13,NA,TRBJ1-5,few,TRBV19
TGTGCCAGCAGCTTCGGTCAGGGAAAGGTGGCTGAAGCTTTCTTT,CASSFGQGKVAEAFF,15,NA,TRBJ1-1,NA,TRBV13
TGCGCCAGCAGAGATCGTCGGACTGGAGGGGATACGCAGTATTTT,CASRDRRTGGDTQYF,15,NA,TRBJ2-3,few,TRBV10-2
TGTGCCAGCAGTCTCCCCGGACTAGCGGGGGGAAAGTACAATGAGCAGTTCTTC,CASSLPGLAGGKYNEQFF,18,TRBD2,TRBJ2-1,NA,TRBV27
TGTGCCAGCTCCCCCTCGCGTGAGACCCAGTACTTC,CASSPSRETQYF,12,NA,TRBJ2-5,NA,TRBV18
TGCGGAACCCAGGGGGGATACACTGAAGCTTTCTTT,CGTQGGYTEAFF,12,TRBD1,TRBJ1-1,NA,TRBV5-1
TGTGCCAGCAATATACAGGGGCCTAATTCACCCCTCCACTTT,CASNIQGPNSPLHF,14,TRBD1,TRBJ1-6,few,TRBV27
TGTGCCAGCAGCTTAGGGCAGATAAGAAATGAAAAACTGTTTTTT,CASSLGQIRNEKLFF,15,NA,TRBJ1-4,once,TRBV7-9
TGCGCCAGCAGACCAACAGGGGCCCCCTATGGCTACACCTTC,CASRPTGAPYGYTF,14,TRBD1,TRBJ1-2,NA,TRBV5-1
TGTGCCAGCAGCTGGACCCCAGGGGTGGAGACCCAGTACTTC,CASSWTPGVETQYF,14,NA,TRBJ2-5,NA,TRBV5-4
TGTGCCAGCAGTGGGTTGGGGCTTACCTACGAGCAGTACTTC,CASSGLGLTYEQYF,14,NA,TRBJ2-7,NA,TRBV25-1
TGTGCCAGTAGTAAAGAGACTAGCGGGGGGGCTCGGAACAATGAGCAGTTCTTC,CASSKETSGGARNNEQFF,18,TRBD2,TRBJ2-1,once,TRBV19
TGTGCCATTAAGGGACAGGGGAACACCGGGGAGCTGTTTTTT,CAIKGQGNTGELFF,14,TRBD1,TRBJ2-2,NA,TRBV10-3
TGTGCCAGCAGCCCCCGGGGGGCGGGGATCACAGATACGCAGTATTTT,CASSPRGAGITDTQYF,16,NA,TRBJ2-3,NA,TRBV7-9
TGTGCCAGCAGTACGAGCTCTGGGGCCAACGTCCTGACTTTC,CASSTSSGANVLTF,14,NA,TRBJ2-6,NA,TRBV27
TGTGCCAGCAGCTTTTGGAGCGGGGGTCTAGCCAAAAACATTCAGTACTTC,CASSFWSGGLAKNIQYF,17,TRBD2,TRBJ2-4,NA,TRBV7-9
TGCGCCAGCAGCCAAGATCCCCTAGCGGGGGGCGAGCAGTACTTC,CASSQDPLAGGEQYF,15,TRBD2,TRBJ2-7,few,TRBV4-1
TGTGCCAGTAGTATAGCGGCAGTAACTACTACGGAGCAGTACTTC,CASSIAAVTTTEQYF,15,NA,TRBJ2-7,NA,TRBV19
TGTGCCAGCAGCCAACAACAGGGAGCACACACCATATATTTT,CASSQQQGAHTIYF,14,NA,TRBJ1-3,once,TRBV3-1/TRBV3-2
TGCGCCAGCAGCTCCTCTCCCCAGGGGGCTCCCGGAGAGACCCAGTACTTC,CASSSSPQGAPGETQYF,17,TRBD1,TRBJ2-5,NA,TRBV4-1
TGTGCCAGCAGCCAACTGAGGTTGGAGAAAAAAGCCTCCTACAATGAGCAGTTCTTC,CASSQLRLEKKASYNEQFF,19,NA,TRBJ2-1,NA,TRBV3-1/TRBV3-2
TGCGCCAGCAGGCCCGGTGGGGGCTACGGCTACACCTTC,CASRPGGGYGYTF,13,NA,TRBJ1-2,NA,TRBV5-1
TGTGCCCGGGAGTCTTCGTTTCAGTACTTC,CARESSFQYF,10,NA,TRBJ2-7,NA,TRBV21-1
TGTGCCAGCAGTGAATTTGGTCAGGCTGGTCTAGCATTGAATGAGCAGTTCTTC,CASSEFGQAGLALNEQFF,18,NA,TRBJ2-1,NA,TRBV6-1
TGTGCCAGCAGCATCCGACAGGACCTCTATGGCTACACCTTC,CASSIRQDLYGYTF,14,NA,TRBJ1-2,NA,TRBV21-1
TGTGCCAGCAGCTCTTACAGGGACAACACCGGGGAGCTGTTTTTT,CASSSYRDNTGELFF,15,NA,TRBJ2-2,NA,TRBV11-3
TGTGCCAGTAGTACATTAGCGGGGGTTGGGCAAGAGACCCAGTACTTC,CASSTLAGVGQETQYF,16,TRBD2,TRBJ2-5,NA,TRBV19
TGTGCCAGCAGCAAAGTTTGGGCTAGCGGGGGTACTAGCACAGATACGCAGTATTTT,CASSKVWASGGTSTDTQYF,19,NA,TRBJ2-3,NA,TRBV21-1
TGTGCCAGCTCACGCGGAGCTGGAAACACCATATATTTT,CASSRGAGNTIYF,13,NA,TRBJ1-3,few,TRBV18
TGTGCCAGCAGCTTAACCTCCTACACCGGGGAGCTGTTTTTT,CASSLTSYTGELFF,14,NA,TRBJ2-2,NA,TRBV7-3
TGCGCCAGCAGGGTAGGGGCGTCCAACTATGGCTACACCTTC,CASRVGASNYGYTF,14,NA,TRBJ1-2,NA,TRBV10-2
TGTGCTAGTGAGACAGGGGTGGAGGGCTACACCTTC,CASETGVEGYTF,12,TRBD1,TRBJ1-2,NA,TRBV12-5
TGTGCCAGCTCACCTCTCGGGACAGGGGCCCCCGAGTACTACGAGCAGTACTTC,CASSPLGTGAPEYYEQYF,18,TRBD1,TRBJ2-7,NA,TRBV18
TGTGCCAGCAGTCCGACGGGGGGCGAGACCCAGTACTTC,CASSPTGGETQYF,13,NA,TRBJ2-5,once,TRBV6-5
TGTGCCAGCAGCACCCGGGACAGGGACCCTTCGGGCTACACCTTC,CASSTRDRDPSGYTF,15,TRBD1,TRBJ1-2,NA,TRBV5-4
TGTGCCAGCAGCTTACCGCGGGGGGCCAAAGAGACCCAGTACTTC,CASSLPRGAKETQYF,15,TRBD2,TRBJ2-5,NA,TRBV7-6
TGTGCCAGCAGCCCGGCGGGGGGCCCCTACAATGAGCAGTTCTTC,CASSPAGGPYNEQFF,15,TRBD2,TRBJ2-1,NA,TRBV13
TGTGCCAGCAGTCCGAACAGGGTAGAGAGAGCTTTCTTT,CASSPNRVERAFF,13,NA,TRBJ1-1,NA,TRBV12-3/TRBV12-4
TGTGCCACCAGCAGAGATTGGAGGTCCGGAGGGACCCAGTACTTC,CATSRDWRSGGTQYF,15,NA,TRBJ2-5,NA,TRBV15
TGTGCCAGCAGCCTGTACAGTGTCAATCAGCCCCAGCATTTT,CASSLYSVNQPQHF,14,NA,TRBJ1-5,NA,TRBV11-2